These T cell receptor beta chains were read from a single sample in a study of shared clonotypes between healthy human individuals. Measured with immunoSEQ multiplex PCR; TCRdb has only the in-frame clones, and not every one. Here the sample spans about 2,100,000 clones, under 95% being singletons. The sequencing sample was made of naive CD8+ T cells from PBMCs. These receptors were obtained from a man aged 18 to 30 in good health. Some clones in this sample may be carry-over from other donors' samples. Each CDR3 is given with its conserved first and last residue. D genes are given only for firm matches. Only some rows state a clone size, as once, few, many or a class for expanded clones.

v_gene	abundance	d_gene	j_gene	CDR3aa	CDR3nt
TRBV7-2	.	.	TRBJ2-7	CASSLLDSPSSYEQYF	TGTGCCAGCAGCTTACTGGACAGTCCTAGCTCCTACGAGCAGTACTTC
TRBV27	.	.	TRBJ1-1	CASSLSTGRAYEAFF	TGTGCCAGCAGTTTATCCACGGGGAGGGCTTACGAAGCTTTCTTT
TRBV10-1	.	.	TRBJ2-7	CASSESLGGQEQYF	TGCGCCAGCAGTGAGTCGCTCGGGGGTCAAGAGCAGTACTTC
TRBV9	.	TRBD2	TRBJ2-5	CASSVGTSGQETQYF	TGTGCCAGCAGCGTAGGAACTAGCGGACAAGAGACCCAGTACTTC
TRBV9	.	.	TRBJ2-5	CASSVAASVGTQYF	TGTGCCAGCAGCGTAGCGGCTAGCGTTGGGACCCAGTACTTC
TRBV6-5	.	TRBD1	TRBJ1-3	CASSPGGFSGNTIYF	TGTGCCAGCAGTCCAGGGGGTTTCTCTGGAAACACCATATATTTT
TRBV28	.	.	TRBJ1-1	CASSPLINKNTEAFF	TGTGCCAGCAGTCCCCTCATAAATAAGAACACTGAAGCTTTCTTT
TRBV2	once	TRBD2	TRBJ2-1	CASWGAGGHEQFF	TGTGCCAGCTGGGGAGCGGGAGGCCATGAGCAGTTCTTC
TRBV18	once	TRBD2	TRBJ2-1	CASSPGGLAALSSYNEQFF	TGTGCCAGCTCACCGGGGGGACTAGCGGCCCTTAGCTCCTACAATGAGCAGTTCTTC
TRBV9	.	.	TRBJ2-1	CASSHSEKSSYNEQFF	TGTGCCAGCAGCCACAGCGAGAAGAGCTCCTACAATGAGCAGTTCTTC
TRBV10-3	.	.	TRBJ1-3	CATGAGNTIYF	TGTGCCACCGGAGCTGGAAACACCATATATTTT
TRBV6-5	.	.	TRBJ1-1	CASSYTRDANTEAFF	TGTGCCAGCAGTTACACCCGGGACGCGAACACTGAAGCTTTCTTT
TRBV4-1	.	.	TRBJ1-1	CASSQKLRGDEAFF	TGCGCCAGCAGCCAAAAATTAAGGGGGGATGAAGCTTTCTTT
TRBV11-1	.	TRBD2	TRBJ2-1	CASRTSGSIYNEQFF	TGTGCCAGCAGGACTAGCGGGAGTATCTACAATGAGCAGTTCTTC
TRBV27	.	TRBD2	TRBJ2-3	CASSFYPASGASTDTQYF	TGTGCCAGCAGTTTTTATCCGGCGAGCGGGGCTAGCACAGATACGCAGTATTTT
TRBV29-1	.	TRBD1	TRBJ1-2	CSVRITGTVFNYGYTF	TGCAGCGTCCGGATCACCGGGACAGTGTTTAACTATGGCTACACCTTC
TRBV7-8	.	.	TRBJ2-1	CASSLAGSYNEQFF	TGTGCCAGCAGCTTAGCGGGGTCGTACAATGAGCAGTTCTTC
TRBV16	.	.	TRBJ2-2	CASSQGVTGELFF	TGTGCCAGCAGCCAAGGTGTCACCGGGGAGCTGTTTTTT
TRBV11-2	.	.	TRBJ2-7	CASSPFGSKWTYEQYF	TGTGCCAGCAGCCCCTTTGGCTCAAAATGGACCTACGAGCAGTACTTC
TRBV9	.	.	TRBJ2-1	CASNIGANAGNPYNEQFF	TGTGCCAGCAACATCGGGGCTAACGCCGGAAACCCCTACAATGAGCAGTTCTTC
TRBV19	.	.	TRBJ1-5	CASSIFNRMGQPQHF	TGTGCCAGTAGTATATTCAACAGAATGGGTCAGCCCCAGCATTTT
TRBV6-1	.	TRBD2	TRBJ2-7	CASSEAGWLAGEGYEQYF	TGTGCCAGCAGTGAAGCGGGGTGGCTAGCGGGAGAAGGCTACGAGCAGTACTTC
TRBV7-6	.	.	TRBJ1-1	CASSLATETRTEAFF	TGTGCCAGCAGCTTAGCTACAGAGACCAGGACTGAAGCTTTCTTT
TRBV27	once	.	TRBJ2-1	CASSSAEDNEQFF	TGTGCCAGCAGTTCAGCGGAGGACAATGAGCAGTTCTTC
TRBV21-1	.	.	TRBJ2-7	CASSYDGGQGSPPYEQYF	TGTGCCAGCAGCTACGATGGGGGACAGGGATCCCCCCCCTACGAGCAGTACTTC